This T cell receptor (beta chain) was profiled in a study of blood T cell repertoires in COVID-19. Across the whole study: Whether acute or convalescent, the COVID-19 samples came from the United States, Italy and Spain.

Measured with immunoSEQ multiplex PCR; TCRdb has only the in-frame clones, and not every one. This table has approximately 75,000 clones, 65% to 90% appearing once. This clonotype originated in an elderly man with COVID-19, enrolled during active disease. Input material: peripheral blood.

CDR3 nucleotides: TGTGCCATAAATGGGCAGGGGATCTACGAGCAGTACTTC. It encodes CAINGQGIYEQYF. The rearrangement uses TRBV10-3 and TRBJ2-7; a weak D match, TRBD1 (6 bases). There are 13 residues in the CDR3. Germline V gene lookup returns CDR1 ENHRY and CDR2 SYGVKD. V lost 9 bases to trimming and J lost 3 bases, with 15 bases between them.